The 23 T cell receptor beta chains given below trace back to one sample, sequenced in a study of shared clonotypes between healthy human individuals. Measured with immunoSEQ multiplex PCR; TCRdb has only the in-frame clones, and not every one. The sample consists of over a million clones, 96% of them appearing once. Input material: naive CD4+ T cells sorted from blood. The sample's subset: CD45RA+ positively selected. The receptors were sampled from a man aged 25-45 years in good health.

The gene calls are TRBV28 and TRBJ2-1; no reliable D call. The CDR3 consists of 14 residues. V lost 7 bases, J lost 6 bases, and 16 bases lay in between. CDR1 is MDHEN and CDR2 is SYDVKM in the germline V gene. CDR3 region: CASNIIGQSNEQFF. The CDR3, as DNA: TGTGCCAGCAACATAATAGGGCAGAGCAATGAGCAGTTCTTC.

The chain combines TRBV7-8 with TRBJ1-5; weak D call: TRBD1 (5 bases). The germline gives CDR1 SGHVS, CDR2 FQNEAQ. V was clipped by 5 bases and J by 0 bases, with 14 bases between them. The CDR3 covers 16 residues. CDR3 amino acids: CASSLMGRRSNQPQHF. CDR3 DNA: TGTGCCAGCAGCCTAATGGGACGTCGTAGCAATCAGCCCCAGCATTTT.

J is TRBJ1-4 and V is TRBV2; 9 nucleotides match TRBD1. The CDR3 length is 14 residues. The V gene end was trimmed by 6 bases and the J gene end by 7 bases; junction bases not matched to a gene: 6. Germline-derived CDR1 and CDR2 are SNHLY and FYNNEI. CDR3 protein: CASRAGTGPEKLFF. The CDR3 DNA reads TGTGCCAGCAGAGCCGGGACAGGGCCTGAAAAACTGTTTTTT.

This clone was seen just once. The rearrangement joins TRBV2 to TRBJ2-7, with 7 bases that match TRBD1. The CDR3 contains 14 residues. Germline CDR1 SNHLY, CDR2 FYNNEI. V trimming: 7 bases; J trimming: 4 bases; junction bases outside the gene matches: 10. The CDR3 DNA follows: TGTGCCAGCAAAGCACGGGACAGCACTTACGAGCAGTACTTC. This gives the protein CASKARDSTYEQYF. The full variable domain, completed using reference TRBV2 and TRBJ2-7, is EPEVTQTPSHQVTQMGQEVILRCVPISNHLYFYWYRQILGQKVEFLVSFYNNEISEKSEIFDDQFSVERPDGSNFTLKIRSTKLEDSAMYFCASKARDSTYEQYFGPGTRLTVT.

The chain joins TRBV6-5 to TRBJ2-7; 8 positions match TRBD2. The CDR3 consists of 14 residues. With V trimmed by 6 bases and J by 3 bases, 7 bases remained unmatched. The germline CDR1 and CDR2 sequences are MNHEY and SVGAGI. The CDR3 sequence is CASRPGGTNYEQYF. CDR3 bases: TGTGCCAGCAGACCGGGGGGGACCAACTACGAGCAGTACTTC.

Written as DNA, the CDR3 is TGTGCCAGCAGTACCGGGCCTGGAGACTACGAGCAGTACTTC. Amino acid sequence: CASSTGPGDYEQYF. This sequence joins TRBV6-4 and TRBJ2-7; D not certain. Between the trimmed V and J ends, which lost 5 bases and 3 bases, there was a span of 14 bases. This CDR3 has 14 residues. Germline V lookup: CDR1 MRHNA, CDR2 SNTAGT.

The chain links TRBV21-1 to TRBJ2-1; TRBD2, the D gene given by the table, was not confirmed from the DNA. TRBV21-1 is listed as a pseudogene. This CDR3 is 15 amino acids long. Written as DNA, the CDR3 is TGTGCCAGCAGCAAAGTGATTAGCGGATACAATGAGCAGTTCTTC. It is translated as CASSKVISGYNEQFF.

This clone was seen once. The genes are TRBV18 and TRBJ1-2; tentative D call: TRBD1 (5 bases). V was pared by 3 bases and J by 0 bases, with 14 bases between. Germline V CDR1 and CDR2: KGHSH, LQKENI. The CDR3 runs to 16 residues. In DNA, the CDR3 is TGTGCCAGCTCACCCCCGTTGGGGCAACCTAACTATGGCTACACCTTC. Encoded protein: CASSPPLGQPNYGYTF.

The J gene is TRBJ1-1, the V gene TRBV6-5; no reliable D call. The V gene's germline CDR1 is MNHEY and CDR2 SVGAGI. This CDR3 spans 12 amino acids. V lost 4 bases to trimming and J lost 5 bases, with 8 bases between them. DNA of the CDR3: TGTGCCAGCAGTTCCGGGCTGACTGAAGCTTTCTTT. Encoded protein: CASSSGLTEAFF.

The chain has TRBV19 and TRBJ1-1; 9 bases line up with TRBD1. The germline V gene encodes CDR1 LNHDA and CDR2 SQIVND (reference sequence). This CDR3 is built from 13 residues. V dropped 10 bases and J dropped 1; count of bases not matched to a gene: 4. The DNA of the CDR3 is TGTGCCACTAAGGGACAGGGGAACACTGAAGCTTTCTTT. Its protein is CATKGQGNTEAFF.

This clone was recorded a few times. This sequence joins TRBV9 and TRBJ1-5; D is ambiguous. The CDR3 covers 15 residues. In germline, CDR1 is SGDLS, CDR2 YYNGEE. V gave up 1 base and J gave up 1 base, with 9 bases separating them. CDR3 DNA: TGTGCCAGCAGCGTATCGGATAGCAGCAATCAGCCCCAGCATTTT. Translation: CASSVSDSSNQPQHF. Supplemented by reference TRBV9 and TRBJ1-5, the full variable domain reads DSGVTQTPKHLITATGQRVTLRCSPRSGDLSVYWYQQSLDQGLQFLIQYYNGEERAKGNILERFSAQQFPDLHSELNLSSLELGDSALYFCASSVSDSSNQPQHFGDGTRLSIL.

The J gene is TRBJ2-1, the V gene TRBV27, with 7 bases matching TRBD1. Germline trimming cut 4 bases from V and 0 bases from J; bases unmatched to any gene: 3. This CDR3 spans 15 amino acids. From germline, CDR1 is MNHEY and CDR2 SMNVEV (reference sequence). The CDR3 DNA sequence: TGTGCCAGCAGTTCGGACAGGAGCTCCTACAATGAGCAGTTCTTC. The encoded protein is CASSSDRSSYNEQFF.

The chain joins TRBV27 to TRBJ2-1; 7 positions match TRBD1. The V gene end was trimmed by 3 bases and the J gene end by 6 bases; junction bases not matched to a gene: 14. Germline V gives CDR1 MNHEY, CDR2 SMNVEV (reference sequence). This CDR3 spans 17 amino acids. CDR3 region: CASSFDLSRQGFNEQFF. For the CDR3, the DNA is TGTGCCAGCAGTTTCGACCTCTCGAGACAGGGTTTCAATGAGCAGTTCTTC.

This sequence joins TRBV19 and TRBJ2-6, with D perhaps matching TRBD1 (5 bases). The CDR3 consists of 18 residues. CDR1 is LNHDA, CDR2 SQIVND, per germline (reference sequence). Trimming stripped 8 bases from V and 2 bases from J, with 22 bases between. The CDR3 region has the DNA TGTGCCAGTTCAGTAGGAACAGGCCTCGTTACTGGGGCCAACGTCCTGACTTTC. It translates to CASSVGTGLVTGANVLTF.

CDR3 region: CSVENGGWQFF. The CDR3 coding sequence is TGCAGCGTTGAAAACGGGGGGTGGCAGTTCTTC. V is TRBV29-1 and J is TRBJ2-1, with 7 bases lining up with TRBD2. The CDR3 runs 11 residues. J was trimmed by 12 bases and V by 2 bases; bases with no gene match: 4. Per germline, CDR1 SQVTM and CDR2 ANQGSEA.

A note on this clone: Different DNA sequences within this sample yield the same CDR3. The rearrangement uses TRBV28 and TRBJ1-1; D not certain. Trimming shortened V by 3 bases and J by 4 bases, and 9 bases separated the two germline ends. The CDR3 runs 13 residues. Germline lookup yields CDR1 MDHEN and CDR2 SYDVKM. This CDR3 is CASSLSRATEAFF. As DNA, the CDR3 is TGTGCCAGCAGTTTGAGCAGAGCCACTGAAGCTTTCTTT.

The V call is TRBV28, the J call TRBJ1-3; no firm D call. CDR3 length: 15 residues. Germline-derived CDR1 and CDR2 are MDHEN and SYDVKM. V gave up 6 bases and J gave up 0 bases, with 12 bases separating them. The CDR3 protein is CASSPGRSSGNTIYF. The CDR3 coding sequence is TGTGCCAGCAGCCCTGGGCGCAGCTCTGGAAACACCATATATTTT.

In its sample, this clone was seen once. J is TRBJ2-2 and V is TRBV9, with D perhaps TRBD2 (6 bases). Germline V gene sequence: CDR1 SGDLS, CDR2 YYNGEE. CDR3 length: 17 amino acids. The V and J ends lost 3 bases and 6 bases respectively, with 21 bases between them. The CDR3 DNA is TGTGCCAGCAGCGGAGTCTTGGGAGGAGTAGTGGCCGGGGAGCTGTTTTTT. Amino acids: CASSGVLGGVVAGELFF.

Concerning this clone itself: The sample carries other DNA sequences with the same CDR3. This rearrangement joins TRBV7-3 to TRBJ2-3; D is unclear. V was clipped by 1 base and J by 0 bases, with 5 bases between them. CDR3 length: 14 amino acids. Germline CDR1 SGHTA, CDR2 FQGTGA. Here the CDR3 DNA reads TGTGCCAGCAGCTTAAGGGGTAGCACAGATACGCAGTATTTT. It translates to CASSLRGSTDTQYF.

V and J are TRBV2 and TRBJ2-7, with 9 positions matching TRBD2. Germline V gene sequence: CDR1 SNHLY, CDR2 FYNNEI. CDR3 length equals 16 residues. V shed 7 bases, J shed 5 bases, and the junction held 15 bases outside the gene matches. CDR3 amino acids: CASNFGLAGKSHEQYF. The CDR3 nucleotides read TGTGCCAGCAATTTTGGGCTAGCGGGAAAGTCCCACGAGCAGTACTTC.

The chain joins TRBV7-2 to TRBJ2-7; D remains unclear. This CDR3 has 15 amino acids. V was trimmed by 4 bases and J by 3 bases, leaving 16 bases between them. The germline V gene encodes CDR1 SGHTA and CDR2 FQGNSA. DNA for the CDR3: TGTGCCAGCAGCTCCCGGAGTAGAGCCCTCTACGAGCAGTACTTC. It specifies CASSSRSRALYEQYF.

The V and J genes are TRBV7-6 and TRBJ1-2, with a tentative D call TRBD1 (6 bases). With 0 bases removed from V and 4 bases from J, the gap between germline ends came to 12 bases. The CDR3 runs to 15 residues. CDR1 is SGHVS and CDR2 is FNYEAQ in the germline V gene. CDR3 DNA: TGTGCCAGCAGCTTAGCCCCTGGGGGGCCCTATGGCTACACCTTC. Its translation is CASSLAPGGPYGYTF.

This chain links TRBV7-2 with TRBJ2-3; TRBD2 matches 12 bases. CDR1 SGHTA and CDR2 FQGNSA come from the germline V gene. The CDR3 totals 16 residues. The V and J ends lost 5 bases and 2 bases, in that order; junction bases with no gene match: 5. The CDR3 region is CASSQGTSGHTDTQYF. The CDR3 bases are TGTGCCAGCAGCCAAGGGACTAGCGGGCACACAGATACGCAGTATTTT.